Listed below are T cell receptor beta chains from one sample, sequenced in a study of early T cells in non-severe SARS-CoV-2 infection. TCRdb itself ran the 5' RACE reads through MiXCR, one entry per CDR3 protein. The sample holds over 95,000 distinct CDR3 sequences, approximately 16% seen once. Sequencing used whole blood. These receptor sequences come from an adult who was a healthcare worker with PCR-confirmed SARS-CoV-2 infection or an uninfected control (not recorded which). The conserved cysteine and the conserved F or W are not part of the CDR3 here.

CDR3: ASSFVPYRVGTEAF
V: TRBV11-3

CDR3: ASSFQLGGEQY
V: TRBV12-3/TRBV12-4

CDR3: ASSPRSAASTDTQY
V: TRBV7-9

CDR3: ASSLWPKTGGNTIY
V: TRBV6-5

CDR3: ASSLGGAGTEAF
V: TRBV28

CDR3: ASSLSWGEQF
V: TRBV5-8

CDR3: ATSGRGGLDGEQF
V: TRBV24-1

CDR3: ASSEAETYEQY
V: TRBV6-1

CDR3: SAQKTSGSVGEQF
V: TRBV20-1

CDR3: SARDPAGALDNEQF
V: TRBV20-1

CDR3: ASSSVRYEQY
V: TRBV12-3/TRBV12-4

CDR3: ASSPVGPFRNTGELF
V: TRBV7-9

CDR3: ASSLIGVAGGPSSYNEQF
V: TRBV3-1

CDR3: ASSPTYANTGELF
V: TRBV7-9

CDR3: ASSFWTVANSQY
V: TRBV11-2

CDR3: ASSLGTSVVDTQY
V: TRBV7-2

CDR3: ASSPDGSILDEQF
V: TRBV11-2

CDR3: ASSSRQGGETQY
V: TRBV6-2/TRBV6-3